This T cell receptor (beta chain) is from a study of OX40 agonist ivuxolimab in advanced cancers. Using immunoSEQ multiplex PCR, the repertoire was profiled, and TCRdb retains in-frame clones only, with some absent. The sample yields over 10,000 clones, about 87% seen once. The J segment lost 5 bases and the V segment lost 3 bases, leaving 8 bases of the junction unmatched. CDR3 length: 15 residues. Per germline, CDR1 MDHEN and CDR2 SYDVKM. Turning to this clone: What it binds is not known.

Patients were excluded for autoimmune disease history or systemic immunosuppression. Whole-study findings and limits: Low normalized T-cell clonal expansion was additionally recorded for some nonresponders.

This sample comprised CD4+ or CD8+ T cells sorted from blood, obtained in a trial of the OX40 agonist ivuxolimab. The TCR sequence derives from an adult with an advanced solid tumor such as melanoma, head and neck, liver or kidney cancer. The rearrangement joins TRBV28 to TRBJ2-5; TRBD2 matches at 8 bases. The DNA for the CDR3 is TGTGCCAGCAGTTTGACCAGCGGGAGTGTGGAGACCCAGTACTTC. This codes for CASSLTSGSVETQYF.